What follows are 17 T cell receptor beta chains derived from one specimen sequenced in a study of beta chain features in type 1 diabetes. Expressed TCRB transcripts were sequenced after all isolated RNA was converted to cDNA. Clones were sequenced by immunoSEQ multiplex PCR, and TCRdb holds only the in-frame ones, with some missing. The repertoire holds over 150,000 clones, with 8.1% as singletons. Sample: central memory CD4+ T cells from blood. All receptors derive from a man aged 18-30 years in good health.

This clone was recorded a few times. The chain combines TRBV9 with TRBJ2-5; 10 nucleotides agree with TRBD1. The V gene end was trimmed by 3 bases and the J gene end by 4 bases; junction bases not matched to a gene: 6. Per the germline V gene, CDR1 is SGDLS and CDR2 is YYNGEE. The CDR3 has 15 amino acids. The DNA for the CDR3 is TGTGCCAGCAGCGGGGGGGACAGGGGAGTAGAGACCCAGTACTTC. It translates to CASSGGDRGVETQYF.

This clone was counted only a few times. This chain uses TRBV19 with TRBJ2-3; 11 bases line up with TRBD2. In germline, CDR1 is LNHDA, CDR2 SQIVND (reference sequence). The V segment lost 6 bases and the J segment 4 bases; nucleotides outside the gene matches: 21. The CDR3 sequence is 20 residues long. CDR3 region: CASSRIGTSGLPSYADTQYF. DNA for the CDR3: TGTGCCAGTAGCCGTATCGGGACTAGCGGACTCCCTTCTTACGCAGATACGCAGTATTTT.

The chain carries TRBV4-3 and TRBJ2-6; possible D gene TRBD2, 6 bases. The CDR3 contains 19 residues. V lost 0 bases to trimming and J lost 4 bases, with 19 bases between them. Germline V gives CDR1 LGHNA, CDR2 YSLEER. In nucleotides, the CDR3 is TGCGCCAGCAGCCAAGATGGCGGGGTACTCATCGCCGGGGCCAACGTCCTGACTTTC. Amino acid sequence: CASSQDGGVLIAGANVLTF.

This chain links TRBV19 with TRBJ2-2; D is perhaps TRBD1 (7 bases). Germline-derived CDR1 and CDR2 are LNHDA and SQIVND (reference sequence). V lost 7 bases to trimming and J lost 7 bases, with 19 bases between them. The length of the CDR3 is 15 residues. For the CDR3, the DNA is TGTGCCAGTACCGGGCAGGGGGGTAGAAGCGGGGAGCTGTTTTTT. Translating gives CASTGQGGRSGELFF.

V usage is TRBV4-3 and J usage is TRBJ1-5; D call uncertain. The V gene's germline CDR1 is LGHNA and CDR2 YSLEER. Trimming removed 1 base at V and 5 bases at J, with 6 bases between. The CDR3 runs 13 residues. CDR3 loop: CASSQGSDQPQHF. The CDR3 bases are TGCGCCAGCAGCCAAGGTTCCGATCAGCCCCAGCATTTT.

This clone was observed a handful of times. This sequence joins TRBV7-2 and TRBJ1-2, with 8 nucleotides matching TRBD1. V lost 5 bases, J lost 1 base, and 15 bases stayed unmatched. In germline, CDR1 is SGHTA, CDR2 FQGNSA. The CDR3 totals 18 residues. The CDR3: CASSQGAAARTINYGYTF. The CDR3 nucleotides are TGTGCCAGCAGCCAGGGGGCGGCGGCCCGAACCATTAACTATGGCTACACCTTC.

Ten or more counts support this clone. The V gene is TRBV4-3, the J gene TRBJ2-5; 12 bases map to TRBD2. The V and J ends lost 1 base and 2 bases, in that order; junction bases with no gene match: 2. This CDR3 is 16 amino acids long. Germline V gene lookup returns CDR1 LGHNA and CDR2 YSLEER. The CDR3 DNA sequence: TGCGCCAGCAGCCAAGGACTAGCGGGGGATCAAGAGACCCAGTACTTC. It encodes CASSQGLAGDQETQYF.

The chain joins TRBV6-5 to TRBJ1-5; maybe TRBD1 (6 bases). This CDR3 contains 15 residues. V was cut by 6 bases and J by 2 bases, with 14 bases left in between. Germline-derived CDR1 and CDR2 are MNHEY and SVGAGI. In nucleotides, the CDR3 is TGTGCCAGCAGCCGCAGGGGAGGGCGCAATCAGCCCCAGCATTTT. It codes for CASSRRGGRNQPQHF.

This clone was observed a few times. The chain uses TRBV6-1 and TRBJ1-2, with 7 bases identical to TRBD1. Per the germline V gene, CDR1 is MNHNS and CDR2 is SASEGT. The CDR3 covers 13 residues. Trimming removed 7 bases from V and 3 bases from J; junction bases left unmatched: 5. CDR3 loop: CASKQGLDYGYTF. As DNA, the CDR3 is TGTGCCAGCAAACAGGGGCTGGACTATGGCTACACCTTC.

The chain combines TRBV4-3 with TRBJ1-2, with D possibly being TRBD1 (5 bases). The CDR3 has 15 residues. Germline V gives CDR1 LGHNA, CDR2 YSLEER. Trimming cost V 3 bases and J 0 bases, with 11 bases left between them. CDR3 residues: CASSQTTVANYGYTF. DNA of the CDR3: TGCGCCAGCAGCCAGACGACAGTAGCTAACTATGGCTACACCTTC.

This clone was seen a handful of times. The rearrangement uses TRBV7-2 and TRBJ2-3; tentatively, D is TRBD1 (5 bases). The germline V gene has CDR1 SGHTA and CDR2 FQGNSA. CDR3 length: 14 amino acids. Trimming took 5 bases from V and 6 from J, leaving 15 bases between them. The CDR3 DNA reads as TGTGCCAGCAGCCGACGACAGAGCGCGGATACGCAGTATTTT. Protein product: CASSRRQSADTQYF.

The sample holds a few counts of this clone. The V and J genes are TRBV19 and TRBJ1-5, with a possible D match to TRBD1 (6 bases). This CDR3 comprises 15 residues. In germline, CDR1 is LNHDA, CDR2 SQIVND (reference sequence). Trimming took off 5 bases at V and 2 bases at J, with 13 bases between the two ends. CDR3 DNA sequence: TGTGCCAGTAGTCCATTCAGGGGAGGCAATCAGCCCCAGCATTTT. Translating it yields CASSPFRGGNQPQHF.

The chain carries TRBV6-1 and TRBJ2-1, with 9 bases lining up with TRBD1. Unmatched junction bases numbered 2, after V lost 0 bases and J lost 2 bases. The germline V gene encodes CDR1 MNHNS and CDR2 SASEGT. This CDR3 contains 16 residues. The CDR3: CASSEAWTGAYNEQFF. CDR3 sequence (DNA): TGTGCCAGCAGTGAAGCTTGGACAGGGGCCTACAATGAGCAGTTCTTC.

This clone was seen many times. This chain connects TRBV28 to TRBJ2-2; D is ambiguous. Germline V CDR1 and CDR2: MDHEN, SYDVKM. V lost 4 bases to trimming and J lost 8 bases, with 5 bases between them. The CDR3 is made up of 11 amino acids. The CDR3 sequence is CASSSQGELFF. As DNA, the CDR3 is TGTGCCAGCAGTTCCCAGGGGGAGCTGTTTTTT.

The chain combines TRBV7-2 with TRBJ2-1; 13 nucleotides align to TRBD2. V trimming: 5 bases; J trimming: 10 bases; junction bases outside the gene matches: 8. Germline V lookup: CDR1 SGHTA, CDR2 FQGNSA. The CDR3 runs to 15 residues. The CDR3: CASSPTSGGAVEQFF. The CDR3 nucleotides read TGTGCCAGCAGCCCCACTAGCGGGGGGGCCGTAGAGCAGTTCTTC.

This clone showed up many times. The chain recombines TRBV7-2 with TRBJ2-7, with D perhaps matching TRBD2 (5 bases). This CDR3 region has 16 residues. Germline values: CDR1 SGHTA, CDR2 FQGNSA. Between the trimmed V and J ends, which lost 1 base and 2 bases, there was a span of 15 bases. CDR3 sequence reads: CASSLVASSAAYEQYF. CDR3 nucleotides: TGTGCCAGCAGCTTAGTAGCTAGCTCGGCGGCCTACGAGCAGTACTTC.

This clone was detected ten times or more. This rearrangement joins TRBV19 to TRBJ1-5, with TRBD1 identical over 7 bases. This CDR3 contains 16 residues. From germline, CDR1 is LNHDA and CDR2 SQIVND (reference sequence). Trimming cost V 6 bases and J 2 bases; bases outside gene matches: 10. The CDR3 DNA is TGTGCCAGTAGGGAGTTGAGGGGGCCGGGCAATCAGCCCCAGCATTTT. This encodes CASRELRGPGNQPQHF.